This T cell receptor (beta chain) came from a study of T-cell reconstitution after alpha-beta-depleted transplantation in children. Unique molecular identifiers were incorporated during preparation of the TCRbeta library. TCRdb fed the PCR reads into MiXCR, producing one record per CDR3 protein. The sample yields about 980,000 distinct CDR3 sequences, about 26% seen once. A word on this clonotype: Antigen: not known.

Points from the study as a whole: T-cell numbers and diversity one year post-transplant derived largely from freshly generated T cells.

The clonotype was recovered from a boy younger than two who had a stem cell transplant for SCID, so the T cells may come from the graft donor. The specimen was PBMCs, mostly from graft donor cells, collected 360 days after TCRalphabeta/CD19-depleted stem cell transplant.

DNA of the CDR3: TGTGCCAGCAGCCAACGACAGGCCTTCGGAAACACTGAAGCTTTCTTT. This translates into CASSQRQAFGNTEAFF. The chain carries TRBV2 and TRBJ1-1, with D possibly matching TRBD1 (6 bases). V was pared by 6 bases and J by 2 bases, with 19 bases between. The germline CDR1 and CDR2 sequences are SNHLY and FYNNEI. The CDR3 has 16 amino acids.